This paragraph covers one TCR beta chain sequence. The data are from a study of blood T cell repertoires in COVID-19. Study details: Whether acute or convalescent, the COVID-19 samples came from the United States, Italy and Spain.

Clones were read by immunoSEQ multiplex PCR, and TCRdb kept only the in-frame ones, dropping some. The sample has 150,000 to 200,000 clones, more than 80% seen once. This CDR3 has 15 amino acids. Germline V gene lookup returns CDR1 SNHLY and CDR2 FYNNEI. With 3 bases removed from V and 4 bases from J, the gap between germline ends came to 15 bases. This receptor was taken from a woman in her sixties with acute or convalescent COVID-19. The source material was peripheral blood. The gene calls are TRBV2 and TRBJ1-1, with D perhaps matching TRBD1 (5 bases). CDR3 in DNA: TGTGCCAGCAGTGAGGGAAGGGGTAGGGGCACTGAAGCTTTCTTT. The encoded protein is CASSEGRGRGTEAFF.